This T cell receptor beta chain was sequenced in a study of blood T cell repertoires in COVID-19 (dated by TCRdb to 2018 to 2021). Context from the whole study: Samples covering the acute and convalescent phases of COVID-19 were provided by collaborators in the United States, Italy and Spain. Subjects who had been exposed to COVID-19, were actively infected with it, or had recovered from it provided the deeply sampled blood TCRbeta repertoires that made up the dataset. The material from the prospective study consisted of cDNA or gDNA derived from T cells, B-cell-depleted T cells, or PBMCs. The repertoires were released in a freely available public database meant as a resource for research on the immune response to SARS-CoV-2. Nearly every sample came with metadata listing a de-identified subject ID, COVID-19 status, age in years and sex. Samples were obtained from the ongoing ImmuneRACE study (first 160 participants) and from 1,254 subjects provided by 6 global collaborators. Where available, HLA class I and class II types were obtained from metadata supplied by the sample provider rather than from assay-based typing. Beyond this particular receptor, the publication reports: The quantity of clinical and demographic metadata differed by source and by participant and was supplied without curation.

In regard to this clone: The target of this receptor is not known. Nothing much larger sits one base from this clone, and base qualities are not available.

Collaborating institutions collected whole blood in K2EDTA tubes following their own protocols. For TCRbeta analysis, collaborators shipped samples in one of three forms: frozen whole blood, isolated PBMCs, or DNA extracted from either of those sample types. The trim is 0 bases for V and 6 bases for J, with a gap of 12 bases between the germline ends. Counted from cysteine to phenylalanine, this CDR3 has 15 amino acids. Only the CDR3 part of the read is kept: 45 bases, read in frame from the first base. The germline V gene (reference sequence) supplies CDR1 SGHNT and CDR2 YYREEE. TCRbeta CDR3 regions were amplified from genomic DNA by means of the immunoSEQ Assay, a bias-controlled multiplex PCR. From the authors' description of their analysis: The number of nucleated cells in each sample was estimated by amplification of reference gene primers within the assay. To quantify the absolute abundance of each unique TCRbeta CDR3 rearrangement, sequence reads were collapsed and filtered. For each sample, productive Simpson clonality was calculated as the square root of Simpson's diversity index across productive rearrangements. Held by TCRdb, this immuneACCESS table contains in-frame sequences only and omits some clones. Under half of the omission traces to an unresolved V gene where checked; the cause of the rest is unknown. The D gene and trimming were derived from the DNA, and the V and J assignments and clone size from that table. This sample has around 45,000 clones in its table, and 75% to 85% of those were observed once. Approximately 8% of the sample is held by the ten biggest clonotypes.

The clonotype originates from a man older than 75 in a cohort sampled during active COVID-19. Source material: peripheral blood. The rearranged chain carries TRBV5-4 and TRBJ1-4; a tentative D match to TRBD1 spans 5 bases. The CDR3 corresponds to CASSLGSGQHEKLFF. In nucleotides, the sequence is TGTGCCAGCAGCTTGGGATCCGGACAACATGAAAAACTGTTTTTT.